This TCR beta chain comes out of a study of blood T cell repertoires in COVID-19. Study overall: The analysed material was cDNA or gDNA that came from T cells, B-cell-depleted T cells, or PBMCs.

Source study methods: Estimates of nucleated cell counts were drawn from the amplification of reference gene primers. Data came from immunoSEQ multiplex PCR; TCRdb stores just in-frame clones and leaves some out. V, J and clone size reflect that table, while D and trimming were determined from the DNA. The sample has 130,000 or so clones; about 89% are singletons. The V end lost 5 bases, the J end lost 2 bases, and 16 bases lay between the germline ends. Germline values: CDR1 SGHNT, CDR2 YENEEA. The CDR3 is 15 residues long. This clonotype originated in a man aged 45-65 years with active or convalescent COVID-19. Input material: peripheral blood. The V call is TRBV11-3, the J call TRBJ2-7; D might be TRBD2 (5 bases). CDR3 sequence: CASSLGPGIAYEQYF. Here the CDR3 DNA reads TGTGCCAGCAGCCTCGGTCCGGGGATCGCCTACGAGCAGTACTTC.